This TCR beta chain was captured by sequencing in a study of blood T cells in healthy people across ages. The CDR3 spans 18 residues. Germline V gene sequence: CDR1 LGHNA, CDR2 YNFKEQ. V was pared by 1 base and J by 2 bases, with 20 bases between. Then a second PCR, running roughly 7 to 11 cycles, was carried out with a sample-barcoded 5' primer and a J-beta primer mix. MiXCR was run by TCRdb on the 5' RACE reads, yielding one entry per CDR3 protein. The sample lists some 700,000 distinct CDR3 sequences, approximately 39% seen once, with 20% to 25% in the top ten. There are many counts of this clonotype.

The specimen sequenced was blood. The receptor was derived from a woman aged 60 to 75 in good health. The genes are TRBV4-2 and TRBJ2-5, with D hard to call. CDR3 sequence: CASSQGPAIRNSQETQYF. For the CDR3, the DNA is TGTGCCAGCAGCCAAGGGCCAGCGATACGAAACTCACAAGAGACCCAGTACTTC.